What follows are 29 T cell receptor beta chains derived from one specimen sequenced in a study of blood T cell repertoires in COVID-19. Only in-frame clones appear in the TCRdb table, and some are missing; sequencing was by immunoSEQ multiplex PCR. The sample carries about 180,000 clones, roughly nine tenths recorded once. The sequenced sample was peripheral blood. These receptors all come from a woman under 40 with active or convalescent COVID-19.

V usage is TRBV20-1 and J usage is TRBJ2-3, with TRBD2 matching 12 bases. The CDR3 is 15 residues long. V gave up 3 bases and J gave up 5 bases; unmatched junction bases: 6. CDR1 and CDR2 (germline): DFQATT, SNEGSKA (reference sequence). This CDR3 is CSASRTSGVGDTQYF. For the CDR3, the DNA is TGCAGTGCTAGTCGGACTAGCGGGGTCGGAGATACGCAGTATTTT.

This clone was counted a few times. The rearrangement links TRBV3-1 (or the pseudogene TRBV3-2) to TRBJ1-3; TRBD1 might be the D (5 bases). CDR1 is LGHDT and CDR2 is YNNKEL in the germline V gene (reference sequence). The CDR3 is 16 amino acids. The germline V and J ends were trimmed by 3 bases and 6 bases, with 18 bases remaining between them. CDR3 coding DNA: TGTGCCAGCAGCCACCCTGGACAAGGAGGGCTAAACACCATATATTTT. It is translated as CASSHPGQGGLNTIYF.

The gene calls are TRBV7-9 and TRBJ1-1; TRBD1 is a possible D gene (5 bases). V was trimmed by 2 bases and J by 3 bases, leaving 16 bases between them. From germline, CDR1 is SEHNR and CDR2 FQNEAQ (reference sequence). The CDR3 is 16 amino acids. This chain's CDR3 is CASSLKWAGSDTEAFF. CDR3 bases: TGTGCCAGCAGCTTAAAGTGGGCAGGGTCGGACACTGAAGCTTTCTTT.

CDR3: CASSPLTGGEQYF. The CDR3 bases are TGTGCCAGCAGTCCCCTAACAGGGGGCGAGCAGTACTTC. The rearrangement uses TRBV12-3 or TRBV12-4 and TRBJ2-7, with 8 nucleotides matching TRBD1. V was pared by 5 bases and J by 6 bases, with 6 bases of the junction left unmatched. This CDR3 comprises 13 residues.

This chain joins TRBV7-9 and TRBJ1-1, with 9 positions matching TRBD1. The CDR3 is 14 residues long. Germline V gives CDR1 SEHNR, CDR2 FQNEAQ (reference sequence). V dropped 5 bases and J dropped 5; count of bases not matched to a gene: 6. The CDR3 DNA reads TGTGCCAGCAGCACTACAGGGGGCGCGACTGAAGCTTTCTTT. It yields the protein CASSTTGGATEAFF.

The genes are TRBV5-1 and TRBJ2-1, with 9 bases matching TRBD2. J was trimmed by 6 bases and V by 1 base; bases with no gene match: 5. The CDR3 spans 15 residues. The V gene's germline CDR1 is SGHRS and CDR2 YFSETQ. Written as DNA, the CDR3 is TGCGCCAGCAGCTTGACGGCGGGGGGGCTCAATGAGCAGTTCTTC. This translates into CASSLTAGGLNEQFF.

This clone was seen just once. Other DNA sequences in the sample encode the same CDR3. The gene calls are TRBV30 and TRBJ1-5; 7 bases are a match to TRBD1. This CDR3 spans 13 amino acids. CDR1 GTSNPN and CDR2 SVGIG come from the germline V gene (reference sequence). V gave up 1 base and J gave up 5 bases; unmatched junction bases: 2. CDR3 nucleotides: TGTGCCTGGAGTGGACAGGGTGATCAGCCCCAGCATTTT. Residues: CAWSGQGDQPQHF.

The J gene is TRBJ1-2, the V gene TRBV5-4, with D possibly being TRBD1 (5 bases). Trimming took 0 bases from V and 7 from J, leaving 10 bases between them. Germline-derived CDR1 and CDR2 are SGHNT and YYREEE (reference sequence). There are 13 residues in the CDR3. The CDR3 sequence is CASSLEGARGYTF. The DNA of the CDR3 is TGTGCCAGCAGCTTGGAAGGGGCGCGTGGCTACACCTTC. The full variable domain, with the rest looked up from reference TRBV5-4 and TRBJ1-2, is ETGVTQSPTHLIKTRGQQVTLRCSSQSGHNTVSWYQQALGQGPQFIFQYYREEENGRGNFPPRFSGLQFPNYSSELNVNALELDDSALYLCASSLEGARGYTFGSGTRLTVV.

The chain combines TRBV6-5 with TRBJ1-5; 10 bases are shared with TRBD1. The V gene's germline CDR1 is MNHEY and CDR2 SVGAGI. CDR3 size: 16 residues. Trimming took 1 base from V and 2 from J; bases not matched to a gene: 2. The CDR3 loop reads CASSYFGTGGNQPQHF. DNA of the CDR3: TGTGCCAGCAGTTACTTTGGGACAGGGGGCAATCAGCCCCAGCATTTT.

CDR3 sequence (DNA): TGCAGCGTTTTTAACCGGGACAGGGGCCTGAACACTGAAGCTTTCTTT. Translation gives CSVFNRDRGLNTEAFF. The J gene is TRBJ1-1, the V gene TRBV29-1, with 10 nucleotides matching TRBD1. The J segment lost 0 bases and the V segment lost 5 bases, leaving 9 bases of the junction unmatched. The CDR3 totals 16 residues. Per the germline V gene, CDR1 is SQVTM and CDR2 is ANQGSEA.

CDR3 protein: CASSLPGYGYTF. CDR3 bases: TGTGCCAGCAGTTTACCGGGGTATGGCTACACCTTC. The chain recombines TRBV28 with TRBJ1-2; no clear D. V was shortened by 2 bases and J by 5 bases, with 6 bases between the two germline ends. Germline CDR1 and CDR2: MDHEN and SYDVKM. This CDR3 contains 12 residues.

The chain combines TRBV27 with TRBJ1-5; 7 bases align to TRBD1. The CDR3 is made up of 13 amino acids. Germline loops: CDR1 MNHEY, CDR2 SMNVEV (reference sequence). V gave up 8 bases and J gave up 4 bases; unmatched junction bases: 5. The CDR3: CASCLGQNQPQHF. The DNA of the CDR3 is TGTGCCAGCTGTCTGGGACAGAATCAGCCCCAGCATTTT.

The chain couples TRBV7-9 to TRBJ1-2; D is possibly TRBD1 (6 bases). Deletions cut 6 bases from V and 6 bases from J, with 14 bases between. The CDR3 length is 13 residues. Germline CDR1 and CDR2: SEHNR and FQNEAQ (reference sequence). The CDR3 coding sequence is TGTGCCAGCAGTCGGGACATGGAGAATGGCTACACCTTC. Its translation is CASSRDMENGYTF.

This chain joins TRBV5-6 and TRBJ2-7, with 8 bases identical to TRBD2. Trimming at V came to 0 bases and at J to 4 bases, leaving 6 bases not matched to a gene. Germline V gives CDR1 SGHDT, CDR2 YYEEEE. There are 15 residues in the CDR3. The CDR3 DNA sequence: TGTGCCAGCAGCTTGGGGGGACTAGGGGTTTACGAGCAGTACTTC. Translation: CASSLGGLGVYEQYF. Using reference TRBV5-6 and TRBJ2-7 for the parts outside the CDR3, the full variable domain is DAGVTQSPTHLIKTRGQQVTLRCSPKSGHDTVSWYQQALGQGPQFIFQYYEEEERQRGNFPDRFSGHQFPNYSSELNVNALLLGDSALYLCASSLGGLGVYEQYFGPGTRLTVT.

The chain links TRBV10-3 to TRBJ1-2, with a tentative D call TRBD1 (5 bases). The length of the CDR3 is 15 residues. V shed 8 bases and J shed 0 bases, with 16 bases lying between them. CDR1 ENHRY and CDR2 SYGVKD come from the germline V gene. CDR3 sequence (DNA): TGTGCCATCTCCCGACTGGGGCAACCTAACTATGGCTACACCTTC. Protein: CAISRLGQPNYGYTF.

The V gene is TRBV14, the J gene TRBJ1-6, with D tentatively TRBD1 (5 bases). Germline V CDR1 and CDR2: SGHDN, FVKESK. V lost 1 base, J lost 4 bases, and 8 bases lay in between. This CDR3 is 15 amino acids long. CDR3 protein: CASSQAQGYNSPLHF. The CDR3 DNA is TGTGCCAGCAGCCAAGCCCAGGGTTATAATTCACCCCTCCACTTT. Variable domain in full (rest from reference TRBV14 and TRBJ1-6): EAGVTQFPSHSVIEKGQTVTLRCDPISGHDNLYWYRRVMGKEIKFLLHFVKESKQDESGMPNNRFLAERTGGTYSTLKVQPAELEDSGVYFCASSQAQGYNSPLHFGNGTRLTVT.

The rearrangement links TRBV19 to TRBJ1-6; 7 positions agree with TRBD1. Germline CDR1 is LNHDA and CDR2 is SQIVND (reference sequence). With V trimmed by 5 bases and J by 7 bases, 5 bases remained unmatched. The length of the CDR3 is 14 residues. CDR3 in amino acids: CASSPTGANSPLHF. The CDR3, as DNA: TGTGCCAGTAGTCCCACAGGGGCCAATTCACCCCTCCACTTT.

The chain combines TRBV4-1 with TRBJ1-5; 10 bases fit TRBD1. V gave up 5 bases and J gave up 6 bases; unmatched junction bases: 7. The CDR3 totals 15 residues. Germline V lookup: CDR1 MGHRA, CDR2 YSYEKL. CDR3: CASSISGTGVQPQHF. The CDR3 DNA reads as TGCGCCAGCAGCATCTCGGGGACAGGGGTTCAGCCCCAGCATTTT.

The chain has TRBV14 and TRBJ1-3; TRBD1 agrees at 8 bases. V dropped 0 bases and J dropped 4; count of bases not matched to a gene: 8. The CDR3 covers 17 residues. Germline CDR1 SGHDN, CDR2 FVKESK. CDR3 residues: CASSQESETGAGNTIYF. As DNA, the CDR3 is TGTGCCAGCAGCCAAGAGTCGGAGACAGGGGCCGGAAACACCATATATTTT.

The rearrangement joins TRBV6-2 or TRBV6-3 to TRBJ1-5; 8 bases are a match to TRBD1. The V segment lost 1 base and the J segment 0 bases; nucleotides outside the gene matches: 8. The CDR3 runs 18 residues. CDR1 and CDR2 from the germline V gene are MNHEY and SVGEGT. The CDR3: CASSYLGQETYSNQPQHF. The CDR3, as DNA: TGTGCCAGCAGTTACTTGGGACAGGAGACGTATAGCAATCAGCCCCAGCATTTT.

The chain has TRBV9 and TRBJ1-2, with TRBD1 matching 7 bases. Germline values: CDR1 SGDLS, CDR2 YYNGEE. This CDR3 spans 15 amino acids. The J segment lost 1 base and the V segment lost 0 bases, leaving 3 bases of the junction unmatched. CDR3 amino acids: CASSVAGQINYGYTF. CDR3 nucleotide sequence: TGTGCCAGCAGCGTAGCGGGACAGATTAACTATGGCTACACCTTC.

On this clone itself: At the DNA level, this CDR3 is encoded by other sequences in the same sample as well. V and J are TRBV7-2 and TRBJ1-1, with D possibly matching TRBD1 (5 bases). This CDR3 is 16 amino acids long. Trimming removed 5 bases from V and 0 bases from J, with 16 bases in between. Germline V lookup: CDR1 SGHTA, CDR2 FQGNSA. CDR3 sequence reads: CASSPLLGHMNTEAFF. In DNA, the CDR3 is TGTGCCAGCAGCCCGCTCCTGGGGCACATGAACACTGAAGCTTTCTTT.

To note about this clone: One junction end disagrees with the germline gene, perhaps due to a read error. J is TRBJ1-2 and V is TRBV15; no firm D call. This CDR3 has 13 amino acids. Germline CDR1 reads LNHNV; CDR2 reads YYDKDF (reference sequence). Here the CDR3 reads CATSIGGDYGYTF. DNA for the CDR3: TGTGCCACCAGTATTGGAGGTGACTACGGCTACACCTTC.

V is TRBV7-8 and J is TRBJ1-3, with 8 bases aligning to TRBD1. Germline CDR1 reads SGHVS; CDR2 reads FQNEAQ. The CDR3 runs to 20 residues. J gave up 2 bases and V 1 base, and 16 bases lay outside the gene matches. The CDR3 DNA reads TGTGCCAGCAGCTTAGGGAACGAAATCAGGGGGCGGCGGGCTGGAAACACCATATATTTT. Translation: CASSLGNEIRGRRAGNTIYF.

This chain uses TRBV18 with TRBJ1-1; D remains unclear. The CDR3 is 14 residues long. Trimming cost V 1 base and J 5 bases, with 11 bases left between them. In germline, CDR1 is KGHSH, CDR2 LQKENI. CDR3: CASSPQNSRTEAFF. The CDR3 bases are TGTGCCAGCTCACCACAGAACTCGCGGACTGAAGCTTTCTTT.

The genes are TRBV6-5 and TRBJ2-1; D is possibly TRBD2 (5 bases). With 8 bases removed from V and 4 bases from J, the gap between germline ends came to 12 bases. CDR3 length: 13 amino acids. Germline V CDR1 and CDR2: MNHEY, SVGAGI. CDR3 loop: CASGIGEYNEQFF. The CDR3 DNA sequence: TGTGCCAGCGGTATCGGGGAGTACAATGAGCAGTTCTTC.

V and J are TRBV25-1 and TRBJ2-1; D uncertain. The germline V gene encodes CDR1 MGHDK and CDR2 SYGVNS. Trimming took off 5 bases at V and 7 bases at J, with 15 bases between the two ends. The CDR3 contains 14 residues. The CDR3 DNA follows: TGTGCCAGCAGTCATGGCCAAGACGGGAATGAGCAGTTCTTC. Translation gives CASSHGQDGNEQFF.

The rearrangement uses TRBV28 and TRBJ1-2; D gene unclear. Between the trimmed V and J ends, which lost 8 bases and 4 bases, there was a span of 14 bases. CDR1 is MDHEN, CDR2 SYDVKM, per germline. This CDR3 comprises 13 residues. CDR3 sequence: CASGSPEFYGYTF. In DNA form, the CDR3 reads TGTGCCAGCGGGAGCCCTGAGTTCTATGGCTACACCTTC.

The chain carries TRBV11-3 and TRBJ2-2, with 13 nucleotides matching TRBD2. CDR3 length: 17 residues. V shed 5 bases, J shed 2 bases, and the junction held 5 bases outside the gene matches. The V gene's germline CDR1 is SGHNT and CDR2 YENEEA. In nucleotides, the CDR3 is TGTGCCAGCAGCCCAAGACTAGCGGGGGGAAACACCGGGGAGCTGTTTTTT. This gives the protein CASSPRLAGGNTGELFF.